Following are 8 T cell receptor beta chains from one sample sequenced in a study of blood T cell repertoires in COVID-19. Assay: immunoSEQ multiplex PCR; the TCRdb copy retains only in-frame clones and omits some. The sample contains 240,000 or so clones, 81% of which appear only once. The material sequenced was peripheral blood. These receptors all stem from a woman at least 80 years old with COVID-19, enrolled during active disease.

The rearrangement links TRBV7-2 to TRBJ2-7, with D maybe TRBD2 (5 bases). The V end lost 5 bases, the J end lost 4 bases, and 12 bases lay between the germline ends. The CDR3 sequence is 13 residues long. CDR1 and CDR2 (germline): SGHTA, FQGNSA. The CDR3 sequence: CASSRTPGYEQYF. CDR3 coding DNA: TGTGCCAGCAGCCGGACTCCAGGATACGAGCAGTACTTC.

This clone was detected many times. The DNA of the CDR3 is TGTGCCAGCAGCCCTCTTTCCGGGACAGGGAAAAACGAGCAGTACTTC. Its translation is CASSPLSGTGKNEQYF. The rearrangement joins TRBV6-2 or TRBV6-3 to TRBJ2-7; 9 positions agree with TRBD1. J gave up 5 bases and V 6 bases, and 14 bases lay outside the gene matches. CDR1 and CDR2 (germline): MNHEY, SVGEGT. The CDR3 has 16 residues.

The rearrangement joins TRBV6-2 or TRBV6-3 to TRBJ2-3; D is possibly TRBD2 (6 bases). V was trimmed by 4 bases and J by 2 bases, leaving 10 bases between them. In germline, CDR1 is MNHEY, CDR2 SVGEGT. The CDR3 totals 14 residues. CDR3 sequence reads: CASSSSVLTDTQYF. CDR3 sequence (DNA): TGTGCCAGCAGTTCTAGCGTACTCACAGATACGCAGTATTTT.

V and J are TRBV5-1 and TRBJ2-3; 7 bases match TRBD2. Germline CDR1 is SGHRS and CDR2 is YFSETQ. V lost 7 bases to trimming and J lost 3 bases; unmatched junction nucleotides: 14. The CDR3 totals 16 residues. CDR3 bases: TGCGCCAGCGCCCTCGAAAGGTCCGGGGGGACAGATACGCAGTATTTT. Residues: CASALERSGGTDTQYF.

This clone has a handful of counts. CDR3 bases: TGCGCCAGCAGCCTCATGGACAGGGGGCTTGGTGAAGCTTTCTTT. It encodes CASSLMDRGLGEAFF. The chain employs TRBV5-1 and TRBJ1-1; TRBD1 agrees at 11 bases. V shed 4 bases, J shed 7 bases, and the junction held 9 bases outside the gene matches. This CDR3 is built from 15 residues. Per germline, CDR1 SGHRS and CDR2 YFSETQ.

The chain recombines TRBV7-3 with TRBJ2-7; 8 bases agree with TRBD1. Germline V gives CDR1 SGHTA, CDR2 FQGTGA. The junction had 5 bases not matched to a gene; V was cut back by 3 bases and J by 7 bases. This CDR3 is 13 amino acids long. The CDR3 is CASSFDRGWEQYF. CDR3 DNA sequence: TGTGCCAGCAGCTTTGACAGGGGCTGGGAGCAGTACTTC.

This chain uses TRBV7-2 with TRBJ2-3, with 8 nucleotides matching TRBD2. This CDR3 region has 15 residues. CDR1 and CDR2 from the germline V gene are SGHTA and FQGNSA. After removal of 4 bases from V and 6 bases from J, the junction contained 9 bases not matched to a gene. The CDR3 region is CASSSMGTSGDTQYF. CDR3 in DNA: TGTGCCAGCAGCTCAATGGGGACTAGTGGGGATACGCAGTATTTT.

J is TRBJ2-7 and V is TRBV11-2; 8 bases align to TRBD2. V was pared by 2 bases and J by 4 bases, with 13 bases of the junction left unmatched. This CDR3 has 17 residues. Germline CDR1 reads SGHAT; CDR2 reads FQNNGV. The CDR3 DNA reads TGTGCCAGCAGCTTAACGTCTTCAGCGGGAGAGGGTTACGAGCAGTACTTC. Its protein is CASSLTSSAGEGYEQYF.